The rows below give T cell receptor beta chains drawn from one sample of a study of blood T cell repertoires in COVID-19. Sequencing was performed with immunoSEQ multiplex PCR; in TCRdb, only in-frame clones are kept and a portion is missing. Of hundreds of thousands of clones in the sample, about 86% were seen once. Material for sequencing was PBMCs or T cells enriched from blood (not recorded which). Receptors were obtained from a woman aged 45-65 years in a cohort exposed to, infected with or recovered from COVID-19 (not recorded which). Both conserved end residues are part of each CDR3. A D gene is named only where the DNA matches it firmly. Clone size appears in some rows only: once, few, many, or a class for an expanded clone.

TRBV4-3,TRBJ1-2,-,-,13,TGCGCCAGCAGCCAAGATTTTTCCGTTGGCTACACCTTC,CASSQDFSVGYTF
TRBV4-1,TRBJ2-7,few,-,12,TGCGCCAGCAGCCAAGGGTCTCTACGGAGGTACTTC,CASSQGSLRRYF
TRBV5-1,TRBJ2-3,once,-,14,TGCGCCAGCAGCCCGGAGAGTAACACAGATACGCAGTATTTT,CASSPESNTDTQYF
TRBV5-4,TRBJ2-3,-,TRBD2,17,TGTGCCAGCAGCTTTGGGACTAGCGGGAGAAGCGAGAATACGCAGTATTTT,CASSFGTSGRSENTQYF
TRBV5-1,TRBJ2-7,-,-,15,TGCGCCAGCAGCCCACGGACGACAGATTCCTACGAGCAGTACTTC,CASSPRTTDSYEQYF
TRBV7-9,TRBJ2-1,once,-,13,TGTGCCAGCAGCTTAGACACCTACAATGAGCAGTTCTTC,CASSLDTYNEQFF
TRBV6-5,TRBJ1-5,-,-,14,TGTGCCAGCAGTCCCCGACAGTGGGGTCAGCCCCAGCATTTT,CASSPRQWGQPQHF
TRBV4-3,TRBJ1-6,-,-,16,TGCGCCAGCAGCCAAGATGAGGGCAGCGGCGATTCACCCCTCCACTTT,CASSQDEGSGDSPLHF
TRBV6-5,TRBJ1-5,-,-,14,TGTGCCAGCAGTTATACAGGGCAGAATCAGCCCCAGCATTTT,CASSYTGQNQPQHF
TRBV21-1,TRBJ1-2,-,-,16,TGTGCCAGCAGCCCAAGGGGACAGGGCCTAGACTATGGCTACACCTTC,CASSPRGQGLDYGYTF
TRBV28,TRBJ2-2,-,TRBD2,15,TGTGCCAGCAGTCGGACTAGCGCGAACACCGGGGAGCTGTTTTTT,CASSRTSANTGELFF
TRBV7-6,TRBJ1-1,-,TRBD1,13,TGTGCCAGCAGCTACGGGACAGACACTGAAGCTTTCTTT,CASSYGTDTEAFF
TRBV7-8,TRBJ1-1,-,TRBD1,20,TGTGCCAGCAGCTTATCCCCACCCGGGACAGGGGGCATTAAGGACACTGAAGCTTTCTTT,CASSLSPPGTGGIKDTEAFF
TRBV7-2,TRBJ2-5,few,-,16,TGTGCCAGCAGCCCCCGCTTTGTGGGGGGGCGGGAGACCCAGTACTTC,CASSPRFVGGRETQYF
TRBV4-3,TRBJ2-3,-,TRBD1,18,TGCGCCAGCAGCCAAGAAGACTATCGGACAGGGGGCGGAGATACGCAGTATTTT,CASSQEDYRTGGGDTQYF
TRBV5-1,TRBJ2-7,-,TRBD2,15,TGCGCCAGCAGCGCAGAACCGGGACTAGCGCAAGAGCAGTACTTC,CASSAEPGLAQEQYF
TRBV6-2/TRBV6-3,TRBJ1-1,once,TRBD1,18,TGTGCCAGCAGTTACCACAGGACAGGGGTTTACATGAACACTGAAGCTTTCTTT,CASSYHRTGVYMNTEAFF
TRBV20-1,TRBJ1-2,few,TRBD1,13,TGCAGTGCTAGTCAGGGACAGCGGACTGGCTACACCTTC,CSASQGQRTGYTF
TRBV4-1,TRBJ2-7,-,-,15,TGCGCCAGCAGCCAAGTCCTGGGAGGCACCTACGAGCAGTACTTC,CASSQVLGGTYEQYF
TRBV2,TRBJ1-1,-,-,13,TGTGCCAGCAGTGCTTCCGGGATCACTGAAGCTTTCTTT,CASSASGITEAFF
TRBV5-1,TRBJ1-1,-,-,14,TGCGCCAGCAGCTTGTCCCCACAAAGCACTGAAGCTTTCTTT,CASSLSPQSTEAFF
TRBV29-1,TRBJ2-5,-,-,15,TGCAGCGTTGATGGGGTGCAGGGCAGCCAAGAGACCCAGTACTTC,CSVDGVQGSQETQYF
TRBV18,TRBJ1-2,-,TRBD1,16,TGTGCCAGCTCAGAGGCTACAGGGGGCGTTTTAGATGGCTACACCTTC,CASSEATGGVLDGYTF
TRBV3-1/TRBV3-2,TRBJ1-2,-,-,16,TGTGCCAGCAGCCTTTTGAAGACGGGAGGTGTCTATGGCTACACCTTC,CASSLLKTGGVYGYTF